The clone carrying this T cell receptor beta chain was seen only a few times. The target antigen is unknown. The sample's time point: persistent/refractory GD, antithyroid drugs over 5 years with positive TRAb. Extracted PBMC RNA gave rise to the TCR library. V gave up 2 bases and J gave up 8 bases, with 10 bases separating them. Looked up from germline, CDR1 is DFQATT and CDR2 is SNEGSKA (reference sequence). This CDR3 contains 12 residues. Arm-PCR of CDR3 regions and iRepertoire HTBI primers were used to build TCR beta libraries. TCRdb used MiXCR to reprocess the multiplex PCR reads, holding one entry per CDR3 protein. The data show 400,000 to 500,000 distinct CDR3 sequences, around 23% seen once. The data stem from a study of regulatory T cells in long-lasting Graves disease. Study-wide results and caveats: The work looked only at peripheral blood and did not look at thyroid tissue.

This clonotype was obtained from a female donor with Graves disease. The sample consisted of peripheral blood mononuclear cells (PBMCs), taken when the disease was refractory, from a patient treated with antithyroid drugs. This chain links TRBV20-1 with TRBJ2-4; maybe TRBD1 (5 bases). DNA of the CDR3: TGCAGTGCTAGAACCAGGGCGTACATTCAGTACTTC. It translates to CSARTRAYIQYF.